These T cell receptor beta chains were read from a single sample in a study of graft-versus-host responses after intestinal transplantation. Data came from immunoSEQ multiplex PCR; TCRdb stores just in-frame clones and leaves some out. The sample consists of 49,000 or so clones, about 93% of them appearing once. Material: PBMCs, obtained 750 to 800 days after a first intestinal transplant, on the day of a second. Source of these receptors: a human patient who received an intestinal transplant, so some T cells may come from the graft donor. CDR3s include the opening cysteine and the closing phenylalanine or tryptophan. D genes are given only for firm matches. Expanded clones are given a class, and other clones once, few, many or no size at all.

NA,TRBJ2-7,NA,TRBV28,TGTGCCAGCAGTCCAGAGACTTTTCCTCGGGGAGAGCAGTACTTC,CASSPETFPRGEQYF
NA,TRBJ2-2,NA,TRBV6-1,TGTGCCAGCAGTGCCACCGGGGAGCTGTTTTTT,CASSATGELFF
NA,TRBJ2-3,TRBD2,TRBV29-1,TGCAGCGGCCTACTAGCGGGAGGCCCAGATACGCAGTATTTT,CSGLLAGGPDTQYF
NA,TRBJ2-3,TRBD1,TRBV11-2,TGTGCCAGCAGCTTAGAGACAGGGACAGATACGCAGTATTTT,CASSLETGTDTQYF
NA,TRBJ2-1,NA,TRBV18,TGTGCCAGCTCACCGACGGAGGTCTCCTACAATGAGCAGTTCTTC,CASSPTEVSYNEQFF
NA,TRBJ2-1,NA,TRBV7-9,TGTGCCAGCAGCGCAAAACTTGTTGAGCAGTTCTTC,CASSAKLVEQFF
NA,TRBJ2-7,NA,TRBV11-2,TGTGCCAGCAGCTTCGGGACCAGGGGAACCTACGAGCAGTACTTC,CASSFGTRGTYEQYF
NA,TRBJ2-3,TRBD1,TRBV12-5,TGTGCTAGTGGTTTGGGACAGGGACAAATCTCCACAGATACGCAGTATTTT,CASGLGQGQISTDTQYF
NA,TRBJ1-5,TRBD1,TRBV5-1,TGCGCCAGCAGTTTGGACAGGGGAGCGGGTCAGCCCCAGCATTTT,CASSLDRGAGQPQHF
NA,TRBJ1-2,NA,TRBV6-5,TGTGCCAGCAGTGGTGCGGGCCTCTATGGCTACACCTTC,CASSGAGLYGYTF
NA,TRBJ2-7,NA,TRBV27,TGTGCCAGCATCACAGGGGGGGACGAGCAGTACTTC,CASITGGDEQYF
few,TRBJ1-3,NA,TRBV10-2,TGCGCCAGCAGTGATTCAGGAAACACCATATATTTT,CASSDSGNTIYF
once,TRBJ1-4,NA,TRBV6-9,TGTGCCAGCAGCCTAGGACTGACAGCCACTAATGAAAAACTGTTTTTT,CASSLGLTATNEKLFF